This entry describes one T cell receptor (beta chain). This sample is drawn from a study of T cells expressing NK-cell markers. Study summary: Of eight sequenced donors, seven were HCMV-seropositive and one HCMV-seronegative.

CDR3 length: 12 residues. Germline CDR1 and CDR2: MNHEY and SVGAGI. Production of TCR beta cDNA relied on 5'RACE template switching with UMIs. TCRdb reprocessed the 5' RACE reads, with one entry per CDR3 protein and no DNA. Its table lists about 300,000 distinct CDR3 sequences. The chain couples TRBV6-5 to TRBJ1-5; absent DNA, TCRdb's TRBD1 call cannot be checked. The material sequenced was blood T cells: a sorted CD56 or NKG2C T cell subset, CD4+ or CD8+ T cells, or bulk PBMC T cells (not recorded which). The sequence was collected from a woman aged 18-70 years in good health. The chain's CDR3 is CATGQGNQPQHF.